This TCR beta chain was recovered during a study of identical twins (TCRdb year 2016). Broadly, across the study: TCR alpha and beta repertoires from monozygotic twins, unrelated adults of various ages and cord blood were deep-sequenced to test whether fetal clonotypes persist. Replicate twin experiments were performed at different times using different library preparation protocols to rule out contamination.

Regarding this clonotype: Its antigen has not been determined. No much larger clone is present one base from it, and per-base qualities are unavailable.

Library creation used 5' RACE. The instrument given in TCRdb is Illumina HiSeq 2000. A universal primer binding site was added through template switching, and the final cDNA carried a unique molecular identifier so that TCR cDNA molecules could be counted accurately. Specific primers in the conserved constant-segment region were used to synthesize first-strand cDNA for the TCR alpha and beta chains. To control for contamination, each cDNA library was double barcoded with a SMART-Mk sample barcode plus Illumina barcodes. TruSeq adapter sequences and Illumina sample barcodes were added in two successive PCR steps. The Illumina HiSeq platform was used with custom primers to sequence TCR alpha and beta cDNA libraries. In the paper's pipeline: MiGEC was used to process raw reads and extract unique molecular identifiers, and MiXCR was used to find CDR3 positions. Recombination models were inferred per individual with the repgenHMM and IGoR tools using an EM algorithm. The tcR package in R was used for shared clonotype analysis, with sharing normalized by the product of cloneset sizes. To study raw recombination free of thymic and clonal selection effects, out-of-frame nonproductive sequences were analyzed. TCRdb ran its own pipeline on the public reads, namely fastp trimming at Q25 and MiXCR clone calling, and kept in-frame beta chains. CDR3 protein duplicates are merged, each entry listing the most common genes and DNA. It is TCRdb's table, rather than the study itself, that gives the V and J calls and clone size. The sample table records about 220,000 distinct CDR3 sequences; approximately 7.1% of these occur just once. The ten top clones hold about 14% of the sample.

The germline V gene yields SQVTM for CDR1 and ANQGSEA for CDR2. V is clipped by 5 bases and J by 4 bases, and the sequence between their germline boundaries is 5 bases long. The CDR3 measures 11 amino acids from cysteine to phenylalanine. Of all the DNA, just the CDR3 is kept, 33 bases in frame from base 1. Every donor in the study was a healthy Caucasian. Three pairs of female monozygotic twins, all aged about 18 to 29 years, were included in the twin cohort. Positive isolation kits from Invitrogen were used to isolate the CD4+ and CD8+ T cell populations. General findings and caveats noted by the study authors: Compared with coincidental sharing between unrelated individuals, out-of-frame TCR alpha sequences shared between twins had an excess of sequences with low generation probability. Because the same donors could not be followed over many years, the conclusions relied on cross-sectional statistical analysis. Recombination models systematically underestimated out-of-frame TCR alpha sharing in monozygotic twins but agreed with sharing between unrelated individuals. Zero-insertion analyses could be partly confounded by invariant T cells such as MAIT and iNKT, although diverse VJ usage argued against such confounding for most clonotypes. Fewer insertions were carried by abundant cord blood beta clonotypes; a weaker similar trend was observed in young adult naive repertoires, while no such trend was observed in memory repertoires. Excess twin sharing in beta out-of-frame sequences was weaker because fewer shared sequences lowered the signal-to-noise ratio.

This sample also belongs to another study, concerning T cells expressing NK-cell markers. Looking at the second paper: In sorted CD3+CD56+NKG2C+, CD3+CD56+NKG2C- and CD3+CD56-NKG2C+ T-cell subsets from 8 or 9 donors, TCR beta-chain repertoires were profiled. Of the eight sequenced donors, seven were found to be HCMV-seropositive and one was found to be HCMV-seronegative. To restrict sorting to alphabetaTCR-expressing T cells, an anti-gammadeltaTCR antibody was added in several experiments. In six or seven donors, the dominant CD3+CD56+NKG2C+ clonotypes ranked among the top 10 CD8+ clonotypes, making up about 1.0-7.5% of CD8+ T cells. Those dominant clonotypes were again the most abundant among CD3+CD56-NKG2C+ cells in a handful of donors, at about 28.3-65%. Whether the expanded NKG2C-expressing T cell clones were specific for HCMV antigens remained unclear. All eight donors whose samples were sequenced were randomly selected healthy volunteers, three of them men and five women. A commercial ELISA kit detecting HCMV-specific IgG in serum was used to determine HCMV serostatus. MIGEC was used to demultiplex reads and group the reads by UMI, and MiTCR was used to assemble and quantify clonotypes. To exclude erroneous sequences, any TCR cDNA sequence not supported by at least two reads was discarded. The tcR package was used for downstream repertoire analysis, and clonotypes were matched across fractions by CDR3 nucleotide sequence plus V segment. VDJmatch was used to annotate antigen specificity against VDJdb, with one amino acid substitution allowed in CDR3.

Here the chain combines TRBV29-1 and TRBJ1-4; no confident D gene assignment can be made. The TCR originated in a young woman in good health. The source material was CD8+ T cells sorted from blood. The CDR3 in this case is CSVSSNEKLFF. The sequenced DNA: TGCAGCGTTAGCAGTAATGAAAAACTGTTTTTT.